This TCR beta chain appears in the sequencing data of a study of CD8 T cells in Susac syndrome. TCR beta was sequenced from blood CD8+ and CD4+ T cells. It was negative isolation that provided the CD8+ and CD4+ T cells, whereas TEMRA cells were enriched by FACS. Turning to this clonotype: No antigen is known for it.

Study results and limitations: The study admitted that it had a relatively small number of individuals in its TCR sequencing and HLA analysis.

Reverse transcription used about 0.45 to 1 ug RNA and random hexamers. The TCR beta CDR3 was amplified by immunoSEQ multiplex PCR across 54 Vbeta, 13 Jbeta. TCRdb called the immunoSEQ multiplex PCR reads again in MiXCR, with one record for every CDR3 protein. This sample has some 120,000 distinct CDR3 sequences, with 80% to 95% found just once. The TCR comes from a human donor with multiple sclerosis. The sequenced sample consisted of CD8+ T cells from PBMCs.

The DNA for the CDR3 is TGTGCCAGCAGCTTGGGACAGGCGGAGAATGAGCAGTTCTTC. Its protein product is CASSLGQAENEQFF. The chain uses TRBV5-6 and TRBJ2-1; a possible D gene is TRBD1 (6 bases). CDR1 SGHDT and CDR2 YYEEEE come from the germline V gene. The V end was cut by 0 bases, the J end by 7 bases, with 11 bases between. The CDR3 length is 14 residues.